This T cell receptor beta chain was retrieved from a study of regulatory T cells in long-lasting Graves disease. Findings of the study overall: More public clonotypes were shared by persistent patients (around 2,800) than by new patients (roughly 930).

The sample holds many counts of this clonotype. Antigen: not known. iRepertoire HTBI primers and Arm-PCR of CDR3 regions built TCR beta libraries. One entry per CDR3 protein, called by TCRdb with MiXCR from the multiplex PCR reads. Of 400,000 to 450,000 distinct CDR3 sequences detected, just under 15% appear once; the ten largest clones hold 16%. The time point here: newly diagnosed GD, antithyroid drugs for less than 3 months. There was RNA extracted from PBMCs, and the TCR library was made from it. The germline V gene has CDR1 LGHDT and CDR2 YNNKEL (reference sequence). The CDR3 covers 17 residues. V lost 4 bases to trimming and J lost 6 bases; unmatched junction nucleotides: 11. This sample also belongs to another study, concerning T cells in Graves' hyperthyroidism and ophthalmopathy. That paper adds: Patients having uncontrolled infection, another autoimmune disease, pregnancy or lactation were not included. Clinicians diagnosed patients from clinical symptoms, serum thyroxine and TRAb, thyroid ultrasound and orbital computed tomography. Clonotypes that were expanded in thyroid above 0.001 mostly appeared in blood too.

J is TRBJ2-7 and V is TRBV3-1, with 14 bases fitting TRBD2. Here the sequenced sample was peripheral blood mononuclear cells (PBMCs), taken at new diagnosis, from a patient treated with antithyroid drugs. This TCR derives from a woman between 25 and 40 years old with Graves disease. CDR3 sequence: CASSPPGLAGVRVEQYF. CDR3 nucleotide sequence: TGTGCCAGCAGCCCTCCGGGACTAGCGGGAGTACGGGTCGAGCAGTACTTC.